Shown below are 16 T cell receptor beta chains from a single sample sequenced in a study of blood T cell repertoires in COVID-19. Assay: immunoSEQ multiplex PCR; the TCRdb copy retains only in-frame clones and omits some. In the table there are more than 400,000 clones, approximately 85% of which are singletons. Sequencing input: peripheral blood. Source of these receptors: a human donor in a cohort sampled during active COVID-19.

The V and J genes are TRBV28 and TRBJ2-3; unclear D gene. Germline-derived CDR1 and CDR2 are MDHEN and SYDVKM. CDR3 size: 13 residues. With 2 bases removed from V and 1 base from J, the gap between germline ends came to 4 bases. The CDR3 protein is CASSLAGTDTQYF. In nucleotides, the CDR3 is TGTGCCAGCAGTTTAGCGGGCACAGATACGCAGTATTTT.

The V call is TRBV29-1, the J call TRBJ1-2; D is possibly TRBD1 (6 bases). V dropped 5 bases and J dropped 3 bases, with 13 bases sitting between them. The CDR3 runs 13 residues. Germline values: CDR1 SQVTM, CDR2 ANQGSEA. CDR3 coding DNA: TGCAGCGTTAACAGGGTTGAAGACTATGGCTACACCTTC. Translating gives CSVNRVEDYGYTF.

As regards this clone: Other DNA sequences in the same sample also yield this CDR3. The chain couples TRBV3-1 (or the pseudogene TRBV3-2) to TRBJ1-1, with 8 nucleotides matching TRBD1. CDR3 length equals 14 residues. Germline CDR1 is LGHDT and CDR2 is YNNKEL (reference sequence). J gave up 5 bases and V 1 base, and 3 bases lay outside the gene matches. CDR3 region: CASSQATGGTEAFF. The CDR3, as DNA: TGTGCCAGCAGCCAAGCTACAGGGGGGACTGAAGCTTTCTTT.

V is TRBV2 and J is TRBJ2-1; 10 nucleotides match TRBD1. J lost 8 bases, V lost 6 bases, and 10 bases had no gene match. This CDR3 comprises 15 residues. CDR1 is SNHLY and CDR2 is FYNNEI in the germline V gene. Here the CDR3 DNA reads TGTGCCAGCAGGTGGGACAGGGGCCCGAGGGATGAGCAGTTCTTC. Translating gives CASRWDRGPRDEQFF.

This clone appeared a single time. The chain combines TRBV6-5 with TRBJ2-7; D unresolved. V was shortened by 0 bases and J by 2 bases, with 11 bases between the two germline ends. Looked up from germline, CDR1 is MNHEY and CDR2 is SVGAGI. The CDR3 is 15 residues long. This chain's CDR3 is CASSYSKGAPYEQYF. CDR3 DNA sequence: TGTGCCAGCAGTTACTCGAAAGGAGCCCCCTACGAGCAGTACTTC.

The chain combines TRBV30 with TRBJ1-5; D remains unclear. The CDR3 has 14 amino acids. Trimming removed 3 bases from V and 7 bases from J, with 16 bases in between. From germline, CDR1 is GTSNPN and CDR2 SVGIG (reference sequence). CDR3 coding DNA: TGTGCCTGGAGCCCCGGTCTCTCCTTACAGCCCCAGCATTTT. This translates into CAWSPGLSLQPQHF.

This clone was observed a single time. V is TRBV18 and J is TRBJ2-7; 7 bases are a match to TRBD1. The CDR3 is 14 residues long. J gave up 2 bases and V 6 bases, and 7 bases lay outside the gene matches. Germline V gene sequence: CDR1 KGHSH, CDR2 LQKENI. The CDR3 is CASSTGQLAYEQYF. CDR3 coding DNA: TGTGCCAGCTCCACGGGACAGCTGGCCTACGAGCAGTACTTC.

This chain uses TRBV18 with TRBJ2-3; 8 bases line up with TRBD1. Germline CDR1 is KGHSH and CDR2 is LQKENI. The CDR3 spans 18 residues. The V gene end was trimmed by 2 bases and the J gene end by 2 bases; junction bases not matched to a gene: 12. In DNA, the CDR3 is TGTGCCAGCTCACCAATCGCTACGACAGGGGTCCACACAGATACGCAGTATTTT. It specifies CASSPIATTGVHTDTQYF.

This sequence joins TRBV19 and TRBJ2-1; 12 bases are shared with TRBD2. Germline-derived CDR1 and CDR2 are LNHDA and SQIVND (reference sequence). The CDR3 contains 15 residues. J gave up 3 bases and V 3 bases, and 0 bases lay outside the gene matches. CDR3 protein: CASSMTSGSYNEQFF. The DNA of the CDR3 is TGTGCCAGTAGTATGACTAGCGGGAGCTACAATGAGCAGTTCTTC.

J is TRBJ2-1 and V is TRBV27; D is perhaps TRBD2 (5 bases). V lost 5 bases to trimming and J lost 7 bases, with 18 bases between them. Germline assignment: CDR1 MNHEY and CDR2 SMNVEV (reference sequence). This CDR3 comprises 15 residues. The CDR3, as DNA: TGTGCCAGCAGTAATGCGGGCCCCTACCGGAATGAGCAGTTCTTC. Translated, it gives CASSNAGPYRNEQFF.

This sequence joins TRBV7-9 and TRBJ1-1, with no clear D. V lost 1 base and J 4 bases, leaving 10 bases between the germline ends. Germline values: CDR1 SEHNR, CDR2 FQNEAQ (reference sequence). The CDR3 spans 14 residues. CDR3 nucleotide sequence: TGTGCCAGCAGCTTAGTATCCGGGTTCACTGAAGCTTTCTTT. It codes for CASSLVSGFTEAFF.

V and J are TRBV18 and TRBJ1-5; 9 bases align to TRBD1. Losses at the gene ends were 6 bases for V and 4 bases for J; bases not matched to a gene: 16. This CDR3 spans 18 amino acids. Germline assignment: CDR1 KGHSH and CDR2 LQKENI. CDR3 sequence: CASSAGQGFSGGNQPQHF. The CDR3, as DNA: TGTGCCAGCTCCGCGGGACAGGGATTCTCGGGGGGGAATCAGCCCCAGCATTTT.

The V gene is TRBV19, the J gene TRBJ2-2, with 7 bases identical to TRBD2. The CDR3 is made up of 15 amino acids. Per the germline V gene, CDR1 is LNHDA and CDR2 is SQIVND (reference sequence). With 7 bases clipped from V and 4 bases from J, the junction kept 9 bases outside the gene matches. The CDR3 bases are TGTGCCAGTAATAGGGCGAGCGGGGCCACCGGGGAGCTGTTTTTT. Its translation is CASNRASGATGELFF. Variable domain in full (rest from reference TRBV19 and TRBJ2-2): DGGITQSPKYLFRKEGQNVTLSCEQNLNHDAMYWYRQDPGQGLRLIYYSQIVNDFQKGDIAEGYSVSREKKESFPLTVTSAQKNPTAFYLCASNRASGATGELFFGEGSRLTVL.

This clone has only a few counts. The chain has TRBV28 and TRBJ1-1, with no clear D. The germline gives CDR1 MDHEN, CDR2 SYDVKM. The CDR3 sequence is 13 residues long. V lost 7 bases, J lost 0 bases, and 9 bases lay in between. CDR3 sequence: CASKRTLNTEAFF. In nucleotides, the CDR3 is TGTGCCAGCAAGCGGACCTTGAACACTGAAGCTTTCTTT. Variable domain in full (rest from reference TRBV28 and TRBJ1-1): DVKVTQSSRYLVKRTGEKVFLECVQDMDHENMFWYRQDPGLGLRLIYFSYDVKMKEKGDIPEGYSVSREKKERFSLILESASTNQTSMYLCASKRTLNTEAFFGQGTRLTVV.

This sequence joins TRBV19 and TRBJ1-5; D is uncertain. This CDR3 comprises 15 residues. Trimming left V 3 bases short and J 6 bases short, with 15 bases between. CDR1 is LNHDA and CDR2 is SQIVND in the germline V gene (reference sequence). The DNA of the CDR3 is TGTGCCAGTAGTATGGGTTTGGGCGGGAGTCAGCCCCAGCATTTT. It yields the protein CASSMGLGGSQPQHF.

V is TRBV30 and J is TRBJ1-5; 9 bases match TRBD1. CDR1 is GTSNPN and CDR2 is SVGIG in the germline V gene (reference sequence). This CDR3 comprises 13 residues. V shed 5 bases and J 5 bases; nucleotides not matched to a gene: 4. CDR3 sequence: CAWGQGMDQPQHF. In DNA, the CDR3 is TGTGCCTGGGGACAGGGGATGGATCAGCCCCAGCATTTT.